The 32 T cell receptor beta chains below all came from one sample that was sequenced in a study of T cell changes during pregnancy in multiple sclerosis. Clones were read by immunoSEQ multiplex PCR, and TCRdb kept only the in-frame ones, dropping some. The table records around 36,000 clones, roughly 90% of them present only once. This specimen consisted of CD8+ T cells from peripheral blood mononuclear cells, obtained before pregnancy. The receptor source for this set is a female donor with multiple sclerosis, enrolled in a pregnancy study.

The chain has TRBV19 and TRBJ2-1; TRBD2 agrees at 9 bases. V lost 1 base, J lost 2 bases, and 6 bases stayed unmatched. Germline V gene sequence: CDR1 LNHDA, CDR2 SQIVND (reference sequence). The CDR3 covers 17 residues. CDR3 coding DNA: TGTGCCAGTAGTATAGGGGGACTAGCAGGCCCCTACAATGAGCAGTTCTTC. This gives the protein CASSIGGLAGPYNEQFF.

The chain uses TRBV29-1 and TRBJ2-1; a possible D gene is TRBD1 (8 bases). CDR3 length: 13 amino acids. Germline V CDR1 and CDR2: SQVTM, ANQGSEA. Between the trimmed V and J ends, which lost 6 bases and 4 bases, there was a span of 13 bases. CDR3 DNA sequence: TGCAGCGTACAGGGGGGGAGATACAATGAGCAGTTCTTC. Its protein is CSVQGGRYNEQFF.

The chain employs TRBV5-6 and TRBJ2-2; the D gene is possibly TRBD1 (6 bases). The germline V gene has CDR1 SGHDT and CDR2 YYEEEE. CDR3 length: 14 amino acids. V was pared by 6 bases and J by 6 bases, with 15 bases between. The CDR3 loop reads CASTPTGSPGELFF. In DNA form, the CDR3 reads TGTGCCAGCACCCCCACAGGGTCCCCCGGGGAGCTGTTTTTT.

V gene TRBV18 combines with J gene TRBJ2-7, with D maybe TRBD1 (6 bases). V was shortened by 3 bases and J by 3 bases, with 9 bases between the two germline ends. The CDR3 contains 13 residues. Per the germline V gene, CDR1 is KGHSH and CDR2 is LQKENI. CDR3 loop: CASSPGQYYEQYF. The CDR3 DNA reads TGTGCCAGCTCACCCGGACAGTACTACGAGCAGTACTTC.

V usage is TRBV29-1 and J usage is TRBJ1-1; D unclear. The V gene's germline CDR1 is SQVTM and CDR2 ANQGSEA. The V end was cut by 1 base, the J end by 4 bases, with 13 bases between. CDR3 length: 14 residues. For the CDR3, the DNA is TGCAGCGTTGAAGGAGGGTTTGGGAGCACTGAAGCTTTCTTT. Its translation: CSVEGGFGSTEAFF.

CDR3 nucleotides: TGTGCCAGCAGTTTGCGGGGCCGGGAGCTGTTTTTT. It encodes CASSLRGRELFF. The chain joins TRBV27 to TRBJ2-2; tentative D call: TRBD2 (6 bases). V was trimmed by 3 bases and J by 9 bases, leaving 8 bases between them. Germline lookup yields CDR1 MNHEY and CDR2 SMNVEV (reference sequence). The CDR3 runs to 12 residues.

The chain uses TRBV9 and TRBJ2-2, with D perhaps matching TRBD2 (5 bases). Germline V gives CDR1 SGDLS, CDR2 YYNGEE. The CDR3 has 12 amino acids. V was clipped by 4 bases and J by 5 bases, with 6 bases between them. CDR3 loop: CASSRGTGELFF. The CDR3 DNA reads TGTGCCAGCAGCAGAGGGACCGGGGAGCTGTTTTTT.

This clone has just one count. V usage is TRBV7-9 and J usage is TRBJ2-5; 7 bases fit TRBD2. The CDR3 totals 13 residues. V trimming: 6 bases; J trimming: 4 bases; junction bases outside the gene matches: 5. From germline, CDR1 is SEHNR and CDR2 FQNEAQ (reference sequence). The CDR3 DNA reads as TGTGCCAGCAGTATGGTAGCGGGAGAGACCCAGTACTTC. Translating it yields CASSMVAGETQYF.

The chain uses TRBV11-2 and TRBJ2-1; 9 nucleotides line up with TRBD2. This CDR3 is 15 amino acids long. V shed 0 bases and J 14 bases; nucleotides not matched to a gene: 11. Germline V gene sequence: CDR1 SGHAT, CDR2 FQNNGV. CDR3 DNA: TGTGCCAGCAGCTTAGATGCTCGGCGGGAGGGTGGGAAGTTCTTC. It translates to CASSLDARREGGKFF.

The chain employs TRBV28 and TRBJ1-5; 8 bases match TRBD1. The CDR3 is 15 residues long. The junction had 9 bases not matched to a gene; V was cut back by 3 bases and J by 8 bases. The germline gives CDR1 MDHEN, CDR2 SYDVKM. CDR3 protein: CASSFQDRGLEPQHF. CDR3 coding DNA: TGTGCCAGCAGTTTCCAAGACAGGGGTCTTGAGCCCCAGCATTTT.

The chain recombines TRBV4-1 with TRBJ2-3; no firm D call. V gave up 4 bases and J gave up 2 bases, with 7 bases separating them. The CDR3 loop spans 13 amino acids. CDR1 and CDR2 (germline): MGHRA, YSYEKL. CDR3 sequence reads: CASSRDTTDTQYF. The CDR3 nucleotides read TGCGCCAGCAGCCGCGATACCACAGATACGCAGTATTTT.

This chain connects TRBV6-4 to TRBJ1-6, with 9 positions matching TRBD1. This CDR3 is built from 15 residues. Trimming took 0 bases from V and 7 from J; bases not matched to a gene: 1. The V gene's germline CDR1 is MRHNA and CDR2 SNTAGT. The CDR3 DNA reads TGTGCCAGCAGTGACTCGACAGGGGGGAATTCACCCCTCCACTTT. Translated: CASSDSTGGNSPLHF.

The chain carries TRBV28 and TRBJ1-2, with 7 positions matching TRBD1. The CDR3 is made up of 13 amino acids. The germline V gene has CDR1 MDHEN and CDR2 SYDVKM. V gave up 8 bases and J gave up 4 bases; unmatched junction bases: 7. The chain's CDR3 is CASGEQGPYGYTF. Written as DNA, the CDR3 is TGTGCCAGCGGGGAACAGGGGCCCTATGGCTACACCTTC.

J is TRBJ2-7 and V is TRBV13; D might be TRBD2 (6 bases). Germline V gene data show CDR1 as PRHDT and CDR2 as FYEKMQ (reference sequence). Trimming took off 4 bases at V and 2 bases at J, with 15 bases between the two ends. This CDR3 is built from 15 residues. CDR3 coding DNA: TGTGCCAGCAGCTCAGGCTTTAGCGGCCCCTACGAGCAGTACTTC. It codes for CASSSGFSGPYEQYF.

The CDR3, as DNA: TGTGCCAGCAGATCCCGGGACAACTCCTACGAGCAGTACTTC. It encodes CASRSRDNSYEQYF. The genes are TRBV7-8 and TRBJ2-7, with D possibly TRBD1 on 6 matching bases. Germline lookup yields CDR1 SGHVS and CDR2 FQNEAQ. The V end was cut by 6 bases, the J end by 0 bases, with 12 bases between. There are 14 residues in the CDR3.

The rearrangement joins TRBV5-6 to TRBJ2-5; no reliable D call. Between the trimmed V and J ends, which lost 1 base and 4 bases, there was a span of 14 bases. Germline CDR1 and CDR2: SGHDT and YYEEEE. The CDR3 contains 15 residues. CDR3 loop: CASSLINTKGETQYF. The CDR3, as DNA: TGTGCCAGCAGCTTGATTAACACTAAAGGAGAGACCCAGTACTTC.

The chain has TRBV10-3 and TRBJ1-1, with TRBD1 identical over 7 bases. CDR3 length equals 14 residues. V was pared by 10 bases and J by 1 base, with 9 bases of the junction left unmatched. Germline V gives CDR1 ENHRY, CDR2 SYGVKD. Written as DNA, the CDR3 is TGTGCCACCTCATTCACAGGGGAGAACACTGAAGCTTTCTTT. It codes for CATSFTGENTEAFF.

The gene calls are TRBV19 and TRBJ2-4; D is perhaps TRBD1 (6 bases). The CDR3 is 12 residues long. The germline V gene encodes CDR1 LNHDA and CDR2 SQIVND (reference sequence). V gave up 5 bases and J gave up 6 bases, with 8 bases separating them. CDR3 sequence: CASSGGGNIQYF. In DNA form, the CDR3 reads TGTGCCAGTAGTGGGGGCGGAAACATTCAGTACTTC. The full variable domain, in which reference TRBV19 and TRBJ2-4 provide the parts outside the CDR3, is DGGITQSPKYLFRKEGQNVTLSCEQNLNHDAMYWYRQDPGQGLRLIYYSQIVNDFQKGDIAEGYSVSREKKESFPLTVTSAQKNPTAFYLCASSGGGNIQYFGAGTRLSVL.

The genes are TRBV7-9 and TRBJ1-2; TRBD1 is a possible D gene (6 bases). The CDR3 has 13 amino acids. The V end lost 5 bases, the J end lost 4 bases, and 11 bases lay between the germline ends. From germline, CDR1 is SEHNR and CDR2 FQNEAQ (reference sequence). The CDR3 region is CASSPQGIYGYTF. The DNA of the CDR3 is TGTGCCAGCAGCCCTCAGGGGATCTATGGCTACACCTTC.

The CDR3 nucleotides are TGTGCCAGCAGCCTGGGCGTTTCGGACAGGGATACGCAGTATTTT. It yields the protein CASSLGVSDRDTQYF. V usage is TRBV7-8 and J usage is TRBJ2-3; 7 bases agree with TRBD1. The CDR3 loop spans 15 amino acids. Germline lookup yields CDR1 SGHVS and CDR2 FQNEAQ. The J segment lost 6 bases and the V segment lost 5 bases, leaving 11 bases of the junction unmatched.

This clone has a single count. CDR3 nucleotides: TGTGCCAGCAGCTTCAGGGTAAATGAGCAGTTCTTC. The encoded protein is CASSFRVNEQFF. The V call is TRBV14, the J call TRBJ2-1, with D possibly being TRBD1 (5 bases). V was cut by 5 bases and J by 7 bases, with 9 bases left in between. CDR3 length: 12 residues. Germline V CDR1 and CDR2: SGHDN, FVKESK.

The chain employs TRBV9 and TRBJ2-1; 9 bases align to TRBD2. V shed 4 bases and J 4 bases; nucleotides not matched to a gene: 6. This CDR3 comprises 15 residues. Germline V gene data show CDR1 as SGDLS and CDR2 as YYNGEE. The CDR3 is CASSPGTSSYNEQFF. CDR3 coding DNA: TGTGCCAGCAGCCCCGGGACTAGCAGTTACAATGAGCAGTTCTTC.

The chain uses TRBV6-1 and TRBJ1-1; no clear D gene. The CDR3 extends over 15 amino acids. Between the trimmed V and J ends, which lost 3 bases and 6 bases, there was a span of 17 bases. Looked up from germline, CDR1 is MNHNS and CDR2 is SASEGT. CDR3 DNA sequence: TGTGCCAGCAGTGACTCCCAACTGCGGGCTTCTGAAGCTTTCTTT. Translating gives CASSDSQLRASEAFF.

This sequence joins TRBV28 and TRBJ2-7; TRBD2 matches at 12 bases. Trimming took 5 bases from V and 2 from J; bases not matched to a gene: 1. Looked up from germline, CDR1 is MDHEN and CDR2 is SYDVKM. This CDR3 spans 14 amino acids. The CDR3 sequence: CASSRLAGAYEQYF. For the CDR3, the DNA is TGTGCCAGCAGTCGACTAGCGGGGGCCTACGAGCAGTACTTC. Complete variable domain (other parts from reference TRBV28 and TRBJ2-7): DVKVTQSSRYLVKRTGEKVFLECVQDMDHENMFWYRQDPGLGLRLIYFSYDVKMKEKGDIPEGYSVSREKKERFSLILESASTNQTSMYLCASSRLAGAYEQYFGPGTRLTVT.

The chain uses TRBV21-1 and TRBJ2-5; the table's D call of TRBD2 was not tested on the DNA. TRBV21-1 is recorded as a pseudogene. CDR3 size: 16 residues. The CDR3 sequence: CASRGPGGRAGETQYF. CDR3 coding DNA: TGTGCCAGTCGGGGCCCGGGGGGGAGGGCCGGAGAGACCCAGTACTTC.

The rearrangement uses TRBV10-2 and TRBJ2-1; 9 nucleotides agree with TRBD2. The germline gives CDR1 WSHSY, CDR2 SAAADI. The CDR3 runs to 14 residues. V dropped 3 bases and J dropped 5; count of bases not matched to a gene: 2. The CDR3, as DNA: TGCGCCAGCAGTGAAATAGCGGGAGACAATGAGCAGTTCTTC. It yields the protein CASSEIAGDNEQFF.

The rearrangement joins TRBV9 to TRBJ2-1, with D possibly TRBD2 on 6 matching bases. CDR3 length: 16 amino acids. From germline, CDR1 is SGDLS and CDR2 YYNGEE. Trimming took off 0 bases at V and 0 bases at J, with 10 bases between the two ends. CDR3 protein: CASSVVPGGSYNEQFF. The CDR3 DNA is TGTGCCAGCAGCGTAGTCCCCGGGGGCTCCTACAATGAGCAGTTCTTC.

This chain links TRBV4-3 with TRBJ2-2; 7 bases are shared with TRBD2. The CDR3 totals 17 residues. Germline-derived CDR1 and CDR2 are LGHNA and YSLEER. Trimming cost V 0 bases and J 3 bases; bases outside gene matches: 7. The CDR3 is CASSQDPAGADTGELFF. DNA for the CDR3: TGCGCCAGCAGCCAAGATCCGGCGGGAGCGGACACCGGGGAGCTGTTTTTT.

V and J are TRBV28 and TRBJ2-1; 10 positions agree with TRBD2. The germline gives CDR1 MDHEN, CDR2 SYDVKM. CDR3 length equals 14 residues. V lost 2 bases to trimming and J lost 7 bases; unmatched junction nucleotides: 2. This CDR3 reads CASSLLAGDNEQFF. CDR3 DNA sequence: TGTGCCAGCAGTTTACTAGCGGGAGATAATGAGCAGTTCTTC.

The chain employs TRBV6-1 and TRBJ1-5, with D tentatively TRBD1 (6 bases). CDR3 length: 14 amino acids. Per germline, CDR1 MNHNS and CDR2 SASEGT. Trimming removed 5 bases at V and 3 bases at J, with 11 bases between. In nucleotides, the CDR3 is TGTGCCAGCAGTCAACAGGGTTACAATCAGCCCCAGCATTTT. It encodes CASSQQGYNQPQHF.

The CDR3 sequence is CASSQVRGRASEKLFF. The CDR3 DNA sequence: TGCGCCAGCAGCCAAGTAAGGGGCAGGGCGTCTGAAAAACTGTTTTTT. The chain carries TRBV4-1 and TRBJ1-4, with D possibly TRBD1 on 5 matching bases. CDR1 is MGHRA, CDR2 YSYEKL, per germline. Trimming stripped 1 base from V and 7 bases from J, with 16 bases between. This CDR3 has 16 amino acids.

The sample holds a few counts of this clone. CDR3 in amino acids: CASTGGDSLNYGYTF. CDR3 bases: TGTGCCAGCACCGGGGGGGACAGTTTAAACTATGGCTACACCTTC. V and J are TRBV7-9 and TRBJ1-2, with 7 bases identical to TRBD1. The trim removed 7 bases at V and 2 bases at J, leaving 10 bases unmatched. The CDR3 has 15 residues. Germline V gene lookup returns CDR1 SEHNR and CDR2 FQNEAQ (reference sequence). Supplemented by reference TRBV7-9 and TRBJ1-2, the full variable domain reads DTGVSQNPRHKITKRGQNVTFRCDPISEHNRLYWYRQTLGQGPEFLTYFQNEAQLEKSRLLSDRFSAERPKGSFSTLEIQRTEQGDSAMYLCASTGGDSLNYGYTFGSGTRLTVV.